The 21 T cell receptor beta chains reported below all come from one sample, sequenced in a study of cytomegalovirus exposure and HLA in healthy donors. PCR amplification relied on 60 Vbeta primers (plus 13 Jbeta primers). Sequencing was performed with immunoSEQ multiplex PCR; in TCRdb, only in-frame clones are kept and a portion is missing. The sample includes about 120,000 clones. Sequenced: PBMCs. Receptors originate from a man aged 18 to 30 in good health and CMV-seronegative.

The CDR3 loop reads CASSLGILAKGRQETQYF. Written as DNA, the CDR3 is TGTGCCAGCAGCTTGGGGATATTGGCCAAAGGCAGGCAAGAGACCCAGTACTTC. The rearrangement joins TRBV5-8 to TRBJ2-5; no firm D call. The germline CDR1 and CDR2 sequences are SGHTS and YDEGEE. CDR3 length: 18 amino acids. With 0 bases removed from V and 2 bases from J, the gap between germline ends came to 20 bases.

This chain links TRBV5-1 with TRBJ2-2, with 7 bases fitting TRBD1. Germline assignment: CDR1 SGHRS and CDR2 YFSETQ. Trimming took 0 bases from V and 5 from J; bases not matched to a gene: 7. The CDR3 loop spans 16 amino acids. For the CDR3, the DNA is TGCGCCAGCAGCTTGGAGGGGGCTGGAGGAACCGGGGAGCTGTTTTTT. Translating it yields CASSLEGAGGTGELFF. The variable domain in full, with the rest retrieved from reference TRBV5-1 and TRBJ2-2, is KAGVTQTPRYLIKTRGQQVTLSCSPISGHRSVSWYQQTPGQGLQFLFEYFSETQRNKGNFPGRFSGRQFSNSRSEMNVSTLELGDSALYLCASSLEGAGGTGELFFGEGSRLTVL.

This sequence joins TRBV10-3 and TRBJ1-1, with TRBD1 matching over 9 bases. The CDR3 covers 13 residues. V dropped 11 bases and J dropped 5; count of bases not matched to a gene: 9. Germline values: CDR1 ENHRY, CDR2 SYGVKD. The CDR3 DNA follows: TGTGCCTCACAAGGGACAGGGAAGACTGAAGCTTTCTTT. As protein: CASQGTGKTEAFF.

The chain links TRBV2 to TRBJ1-2, with 8 bases fitting TRBD1. CDR1 is SNHLY, CDR2 FYNNEI, per germline. V trimming: 8 bases; J trimming: 4 bases; junction bases outside the gene matches: 15. CDR3 length equals 16 residues. The CDR3 spells CASAARTGYQSYGYTF. The CDR3, as DNA: TGTGCCAGCGCCGCGCGGACAGGGTACCAGTCCTATGGCTACACCTTC.

The CDR3 DNA sequence: TGTGCCAGCAGCTTAGATAAGGGGATGGATGGCTACACCTTC. Its protein product is CASSLDKGMDGYTF. The gene calls are TRBV11-2 and TRBJ1-2; D is perhaps TRBD1 (5 bases). Trimming took off 0 bases at V and 6 bases at J, with 11 bases between the two ends. The CDR3 has 14 residues. Germline V gives CDR1 SGHAT, CDR2 FQNNGV.

V gene TRBV5-1 combines with J gene TRBJ2-7, with D possibly matching TRBD2 (7 bases). The CDR3 sequence is 15 residues long. V was clipped by 3 bases and J by 4 bases, with 17 bases between them. The germline CDR1 and CDR2 sequences are SGHRS and YFSETQ. The CDR3 protein is CASSSGASGLYEQYF. DNA of the CDR3: TGCGCCAGCAGCTCAGGGGCTAGCGGCCTTTACGAGCAGTACTTC. The full variable domain, with the rest looked up from reference TRBV5-1 and TRBJ2-7, is KAGVTQTPRYLIKTRGQQVTLSCSPISGHRSVSWYQQTPGQGLQFLFEYFSETQRNKGNFPGRFSGRQFSNSRSEMNVSTLELGDSALYLCASSSGASGLYEQYFGPGTRLTVT.

This chain links TRBV7-2 with TRBJ2-7; no reliable D call. Trimming took 0 bases from V and 5 from J, leaving 5 bases between them. This CDR3 comprises 12 residues. Germline values: CDR1 SGHTA, CDR2 FQGNSA. CDR3 DNA: TGTGCCAGCAGCTTAGCTAGAAACGAGCAGTACTTC. It translates to CASSLARNEQYF.

The chain couples TRBV5-1 to TRBJ1-1; 8 bases align to TRBD1. There are 16 residues in the CDR3. V lost 4 bases and J lost 7; bases outside the gene matches: 15. Germline V lookup: CDR1 SGHRS, CDR2 YFSETQ. The DNA for the CDR3 is TGCGCCAGCAGCCCCCCCACCGGGGACAGGAGACTTGAAGCTTTCTTT. This encodes CASSPPTGDRRLEAFF.

The chain recombines TRBV9 with TRBJ1-1; tentative D call: TRBD1 (6 bases). This CDR3 has 15 amino acids. V was cut by 4 bases and J by 4 bases, with 17 bases left in between. The germline V gene has CDR1 SGDLS and CDR2 YYNGEE. CDR3 nucleotide sequence: TGTGCCAGCAGCACTATACAGGGTCGAGGCACTGAAGCTTTCTTT. Amino acids: CASSTIQGRGTEAFF.

The chain carries TRBV4-1 and TRBJ1-1, with TRBD1 identical over 7 bases. V was pared by 0 bases and J by 8 bases, with 9 bases of the junction left unmatched. CDR3 size: 15 residues. Germline CDR1 is MGHRA and CDR2 is YSYEKL. The CDR3 reads CASSQERGRPHEAFF. The CDR3, as DNA: TGCGCCAGCAGCCAAGAAAGGGGGCGCCCCCACGAAGCTTTCTTT.

The chain uses TRBV9 and TRBJ2-1, with TRBD2 matching over 13 bases. V lost 4 bases and J lost 10; bases outside the gene matches: 8. Germline assignment: CDR1 SGDLS and CDR2 YYNGEE. This CDR3 is 15 amino acids long. CDR3 sequence reads: CASSSTSGGAEEQFF. CDR3 bases: TGTGCCAGCAGCTCCACTAGCGGGGGGGCCGAAGAGCAGTTCTTC.

The chain employs TRBV30 and TRBJ1-1; tentative D call: TRBD1 (6 bases). CDR1 is GTSNPN, CDR2 SVGIG, per germline (reference sequence). Trimming took off 2 bases at V and 11 bases at J, with 12 bases between the two ends. There are 11 residues in the CDR3. The CDR3 sequence: CAWSQDRIAFF. The CDR3, as DNA: TGTGCCTGGAGTCAAGACAGGATCGCTTTCTTT.

The rearrangement joins TRBV14 to TRBJ2-7; D not certain. Germline CDR1 SGHDN, CDR2 FVKESK. V dropped 0 bases and J dropped 7 bases, with 10 bases sitting between them. The CDR3 totals 13 residues. For the CDR3, the DNA is TGTGCCAGCAGCCAAGATTCGGCGAGGGAGCAGTACTTC. This encodes CASSQDSAREQYF.

The gene calls are TRBV4-1 and TRBJ2-3; the D gene is possibly TRBD2 (6 bases). Looked up from germline, CDR1 is MGHRA and CDR2 is YSYEKL. CDR3 length equals 16 residues. V lost 1 base and J lost 3, with 14 bases in between. CDR3 nucleotides: TGCGCCAGCAGCCAAGCGGGAGCGGGCAGGACAGATACGCAGTATTTT. It translates to CASSQAGAGRTDTQYF.

This chain joins TRBV18 and TRBJ1-1, with D possibly TRBD1 on 5 matching bases. Trimming removed 3 bases at V and 1 base at J, with 12 bases between. The V gene's germline CDR1 is KGHSH and CDR2 LQKENI. The CDR3 spans 15 residues. CDR3 loop: CASSPSGGQNTEAFF. CDR3 DNA: TGTGCCAGCTCACCTTCGGGGGGTCAGAACACTGAAGCTTTCTTT.

CDR3 amino acids: CASSPPGQGKRQYF. Written as DNA, the CDR3 is TGTGCCAGCAGCCCACCGGGACAGGGGAAGCGGCAGTACTTC. V usage is TRBV7-2 and J usage is TRBJ2-7; 10 nucleotides line up with TRBD1. CDR1 SGHTA and CDR2 FQGNSA come from the germline V gene. V lost 5 bases to trimming and J lost 9 bases; unmatched junction nucleotides: 10. The CDR3 totals 14 residues.

This chain connects TRBV10-1 to TRBJ2-3, with TRBD2 as a possible D gene (5 bases). The CDR3 sequence is 14 residues long. CDR1 is WNHNN, CDR2 SYGVQD, per germline (reference sequence). V lost 0 bases and J lost 3, with 7 bases in between. CDR3 DNA: TGCGCCAGCAGTGAGTCACCGGGGACAGATACGCAGTATTTT. Its protein is CASSESPGTDTQYF.

The chain uses TRBV5-1 and TRBJ1-5; D unresolved. The length of the CDR3 is 13 residues. The germline gives CDR1 SGHRS, CDR2 YFSETQ. V gave up 0 bases and J gave up 4 bases, with 5 bases separating them. The CDR3: CASSLGPNQPQHF. In DNA, the CDR3 is TGCGCCAGCAGCTTGGGTCCTAATCAGCCCCAGCATTTT.

The rearrangement joins TRBV6-1 to TRBJ2-1; D possibly corresponds to TRBD2 (6 bases). Trimming stripped 7 bases from V and 0 bases from J, with 13 bases between. The CDR3 spans 15 residues. Germline-derived CDR1 and CDR2 are MNHNS and SASEGT. CDR3 sequence: CASKRVASSYNEQFF. The CDR3 nucleotides are TGTGCCAGCAAGCGGGTGGCGAGCTCCTACAATGAGCAGTTCTTC.

The chain links TRBV6-5 to TRBJ2-5; weak D call: TRBD2 (5 bases). V shed 5 bases and J shed 11 bases, with 18 bases lying between them. The CDR3 loop spans 13 amino acids. Germline V gene lookup returns CDR1 MNHEY and CDR2 SVGAGI. CDR3 DNA: TGTGCCAGCAGTCCCCCCGGGCGTGGGGAGCAGTACTTC. It yields the protein CASSPPGRGEQYF.

This chain connects TRBV25-1 to TRBJ2-7; 7 bases match TRBD1. The CDR3 extends over 17 amino acids. V was pared by 2 bases and J by 2 bases, with 12 bases of the junction left unmatched. CDR1 and CDR2 (germline): MGHDK, SYGVNS. CDR3 nucleotides: TGTGCCAGCAGTGAACCGCCAGACAGGGCCATGACCTACGAGCAGTACTTC. It specifies CASSEPPDRAMTYEQYF.